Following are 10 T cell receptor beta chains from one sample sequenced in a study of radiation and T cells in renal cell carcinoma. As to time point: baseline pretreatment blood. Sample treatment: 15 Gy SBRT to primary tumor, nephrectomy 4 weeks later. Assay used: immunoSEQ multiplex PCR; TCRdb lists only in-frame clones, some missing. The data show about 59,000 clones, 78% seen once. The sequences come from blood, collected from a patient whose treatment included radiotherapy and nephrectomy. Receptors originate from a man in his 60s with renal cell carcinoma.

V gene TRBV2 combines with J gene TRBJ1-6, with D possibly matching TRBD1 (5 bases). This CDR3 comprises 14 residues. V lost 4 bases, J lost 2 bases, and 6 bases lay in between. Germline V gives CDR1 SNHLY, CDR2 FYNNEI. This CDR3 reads CASSGGTYNSPLHF. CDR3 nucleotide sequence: TGTGCCAGCAGTGGGGGCACCTATAATTCACCCCTCCACTTT.

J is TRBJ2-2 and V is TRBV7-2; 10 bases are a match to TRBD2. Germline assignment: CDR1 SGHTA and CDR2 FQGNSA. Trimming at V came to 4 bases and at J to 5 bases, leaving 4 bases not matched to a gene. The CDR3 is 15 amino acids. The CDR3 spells CASSSGLADTGELFF. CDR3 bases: TGTGCCAGCAGCTCTGGACTAGCGGATACCGGGGAGCTGTTTTTT.

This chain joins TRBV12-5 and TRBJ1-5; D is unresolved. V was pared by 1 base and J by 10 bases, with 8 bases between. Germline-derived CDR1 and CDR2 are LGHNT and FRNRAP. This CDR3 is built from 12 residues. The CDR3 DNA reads TGTGCTAGTGGTTTGGACGTCAAACCCCAGCATTTT. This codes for CASGLDVKPQHF.

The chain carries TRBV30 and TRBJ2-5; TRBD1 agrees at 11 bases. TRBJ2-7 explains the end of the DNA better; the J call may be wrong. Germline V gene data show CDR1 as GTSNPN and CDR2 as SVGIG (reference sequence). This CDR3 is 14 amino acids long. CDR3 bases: TGTGCCTGGAGTGGGACAGGGGGCAACTACGAGCAGTACTTC. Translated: CAWSGTGGNYEQYF.

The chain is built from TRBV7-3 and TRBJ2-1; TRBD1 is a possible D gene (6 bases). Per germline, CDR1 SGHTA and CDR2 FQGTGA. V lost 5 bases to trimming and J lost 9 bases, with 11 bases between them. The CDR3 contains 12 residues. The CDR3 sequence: CASSRQDSEQFF. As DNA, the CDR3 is TGTGCCAGCAGCCGCCAGGACAGTGAGCAGTTCTTC.

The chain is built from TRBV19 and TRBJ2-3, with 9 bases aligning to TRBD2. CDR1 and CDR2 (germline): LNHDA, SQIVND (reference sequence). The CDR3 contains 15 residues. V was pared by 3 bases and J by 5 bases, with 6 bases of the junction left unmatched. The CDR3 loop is CASSITVAGVDTQYF. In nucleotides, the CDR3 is TGTGCCAGTAGTATTACGGTAGCGGGGGTAGATACGCAGTATTTT.

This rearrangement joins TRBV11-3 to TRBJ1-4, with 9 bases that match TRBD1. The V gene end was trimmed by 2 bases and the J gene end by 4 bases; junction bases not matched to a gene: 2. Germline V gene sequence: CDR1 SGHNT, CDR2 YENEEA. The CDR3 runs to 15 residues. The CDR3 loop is CASSLRTGDNEKLFF. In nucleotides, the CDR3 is TGTGCCAGCAGCTTAAGGACAGGGGATAATGAAAAACTGTTTTTT.

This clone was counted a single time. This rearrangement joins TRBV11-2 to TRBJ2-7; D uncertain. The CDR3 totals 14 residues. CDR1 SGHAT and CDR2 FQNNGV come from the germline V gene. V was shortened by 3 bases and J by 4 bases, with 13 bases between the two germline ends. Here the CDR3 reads CASSLGRQSYEQYF. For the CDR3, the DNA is TGTGCCAGCAGCTTGGGCCGTCAGTCTTACGAGCAGTACTTC.

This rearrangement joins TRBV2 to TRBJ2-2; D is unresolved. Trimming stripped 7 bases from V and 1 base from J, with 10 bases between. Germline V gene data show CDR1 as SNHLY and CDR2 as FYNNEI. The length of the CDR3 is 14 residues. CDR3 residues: CASILGENTGELFF. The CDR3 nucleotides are TGTGCCAGCATCCTTGGGGAGAACACCGGGGAGCTGTTTTTT. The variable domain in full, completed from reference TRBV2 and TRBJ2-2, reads EPEVTQTPSHQVTQMGQEVILRCVPISNHLYFYWYRQILGQKVEFLVSFYNNEISEKSEIFDDQFSVERPDGSNFTLKIRSTKLEDSAMYFCASILGENTGELFFGEGSRLTVL.

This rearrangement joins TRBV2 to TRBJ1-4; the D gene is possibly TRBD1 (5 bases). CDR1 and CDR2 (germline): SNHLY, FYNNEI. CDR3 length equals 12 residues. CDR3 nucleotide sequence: TGTGGGAGTCTGGAGGGGAGTGAAAAACTGTTTTTT. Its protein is CGSLEGSEKLFF.